This passage covers 9 T cell receptor beta chains from one sample sequenced in a study of siplizumab effects on memory and regulatory T cells. Only in-frame clones appear in the TCRdb table, and some are missing; sequencing was by immunoSEQ multiplex PCR. Altogether about 100,000 clones are present, about 93% being singletons, with the ten largest covering about 12%. Sequencing was done on a sample of non-Treg CD4+ T cells sorted from blood. The receptors here all came from a human donor in good health.

J is TRBJ2-7 and V is TRBV5-1; weak D call: TRBD2 (6 bases). Germline CDR1 reads SGHRS; CDR2 reads YFSETQ. V was clipped by 4 bases and J by 0 bases, with 17 bases between them. The CDR3 is 16 residues long. The CDR3 DNA is TGCGCCAGCAGCACGGATCCGGGACTGGGCTCCTACGAGCAGTACTTC. It is translated as CASSTDPGLGSYEQYF. Complete variable domain (other parts from reference TRBV5-1 and TRBJ2-7): KAGVTQTPRYLIKTRGQQVTLSCSPISGHRSVSWYQQTPGQGLQFLFEYFSETQRNKGNFPGRFSGRQFSNSRSEMNVSTLELGDSALYLCASSTDPGLGSYEQYFGPGTRLTVT.

This clone is a singleton in its sample. The V and J genes are TRBV20-1 and TRBJ2-1; D gene unclear. Germline lookup yields CDR1 DFQATT and CDR2 SNEGSKA (reference sequence). Deletions cut 5 bases from V and 9 bases from J, with 11 bases between. The CDR3 length is 11 residues. The CDR3 loop is CSAGVVGEQFF. CDR3 nucleotide sequence: TGCAGTGCTGGGGTAGTCGGTGAGCAGTTCTTC.

The rearrangement joins TRBV27 to TRBJ2-7, with 10 bases that match TRBD1. Germline values: CDR1 MNHEY, CDR2 SMNVEV (reference sequence). This CDR3 region has 17 residues. V gave up 0 bases and J gave up 3 bases; unmatched junction bases: 8. CDR3: CASSLSSHRDRGYEQYF. Written as DNA, the CDR3 is TGTGCCAGCAGTTTATCGAGTCATCGGGACAGGGGCTACGAGCAGTACTTC.

Concerning this clone itself: This sample includes further DNA sequences coding for the same CDR3. The chain recombines TRBV7-3 with TRBJ1-1; D gene uncertain. This CDR3 has 15 residues. Trimming shortened V by 0 bases and J by 2 bases, and 10 bases separated the two germline ends. Germline V CDR1 and CDR2: SGHTA, FQGTGA. The CDR3 region has the DNA TGTGCCAGCAGCTTAACGCAGTGGCCAAACACTGAAGCTTTCTTT. Translation gives CASSLTQWPNTEAFF. Using reference TRBV7-3 and TRBJ1-1 for the parts outside the CDR3, the full variable domain is GAGVSQTPSNKVTEKGKYVELRCDPISGHTALYWYRQSLGQGPEFLIYFQGTGAADDSGLPNDRFFAVRPEGSVSTLKIQRTERGDSAVYLCASSLTQWPNTEAFFGQGTRLTVV.

The rearrangement joins TRBV5-1 to TRBJ2-6; D remains ambiguous. The ends were cut back, 5 bases at V and 2 bases at J, with 5 bases in the middle. The CDR3 is 13 residues long. Germline V gene sequence: CDR1 SGHRS, CDR2 YFSETQ. The chain's CDR3 is CASRVTGANVLTF. CDR3 DNA: TGCGCCAGCAGAGTGACTGGGGCCAACGTCCTGACTTTC. Combining the CDR3 with reference TRBV5-1 and TRBJ2-6 gives the whole variable domain KAGVTQTPRYLIKTRGQQVTLSCSPISGHRSVSWYQQTPGQGLQFLFEYFSETQRNKGNFPGRFSGRQFSNSRSEMNVSTLELGDSALYLCASRVTGANVLTFGAGSRLTVL.

This clone was counted a single time. The chain couples TRBV11-1 to TRBJ1-4; no firm D call. V was clipped by 5 bases and J by 2 bases, with 12 bases between them. The CDR3 runs to 15 residues. Germline CDR1 and CDR2: SGHAT and FQDESV (reference sequence). This CDR3 is CASSLEGSTNEKLFF. The CDR3 coding sequence is TGTGCCAGCAGCCTCGAAGGGTCGACTAATGAAAAACTGTTTTTT.

The CDR3 coding sequence is TGTGCCAGTAGTACAGGTGGGCCTCCCTACGAGCAGTACTTC. Protein sequence: CASSTGGPPYEQYF. This chain links TRBV19 with TRBJ2-7; D unclear. V lost 4 bases and J 2 bases, leaving 12 bases between the germline ends. The CDR3 spans 14 residues. Germline values: CDR1 LNHDA, CDR2 SQIVND (reference sequence).

This chain uses TRBV2 with TRBJ2-1; D is undetermined. The CDR3 spans 14 residues. The ends were cut back, 3 bases at V and 4 bases at J, with 10 bases in the middle. Germline assignment: CDR1 SNHLY and CDR2 FYNNEI. CDR3 amino acids: CASSDVGLYNEQFF. In DNA, the CDR3 is TGTGCCAGCAGTGACGTTGGGCTGTACAATGAGCAGTTCTTC.

The rearrangement uses TRBV18 and TRBJ2-2; 7 bases match TRBD1. With 3 bases clipped from V and 2 bases from J, the junction kept 6 bases outside the gene matches. The CDR3 consists of 16 residues. In germline, CDR1 is KGHSH, CDR2 LQKENI. The chain's CDR3 is CASSPPTGYNTGELFF. The CDR3 nucleotides read TGTGCCAGCTCACCCCCGACAGGGTATAACACCGGGGAGCTGTTTTTT.